This T cell receptor beta chain was observed in a study of human T cells and chemical hapten exposure. Study information: TCR yield per sample varied, mainly due to pooled library volumes.

In the authors' methods: Sample-level TCR yields exhibited a median of about 91,000, with a range of 23,224 to 690,600. TCRdb re-called the RACE reads through MiXCR, storing one row per CDR3 protein. The V and J calls, along with clone size, are taken from TCRdb and not from the paper's own processing. The sample consists of over 55,000 distinct CDR3 sequences, 11% of them appearing once. Described time point: patch test 3, about 24 weeks after DPC sensitization. The treatment: therapeutic diphenylcyclopropenone sensitization with weekly scalp DPC. The CDR3 extends over 15 amino acids. Germline V gives CDR1 SGHTA, CDR2 FQGNSA. Trimming shortened V by 5 bases and J by 3 bases, and 13 bases separated the two germline ends.

This material consisted of whole blood, taken in connection with sensitization to the hapten diphenylcyclopropenone (DPC). The receptor comes from a woman aged 45-59 years with alopecia areata. Some clones in this sample may be carry-over from other donors' samples. The chain is built from TRBV7-2 and TRBJ1-4; D remains unclear. Written as DNA, the CDR3 is TGTGCCAGCAGCCCCAAAAGGGCTTCTAATGAAAAACTGTTTTTT. Translated: CASSPKRASNEKLFF.